The 32 T cell receptor beta chains listed next were all sequenced from one sample in a study of T cells in Graves' hyperthyroidism and ophthalmopathy. TCR beta CDR3 region amplification was performed from RNA transcripts. The primer set for the first-round RT-PCR of the TCR CDR3 was HTBI. From the multiplex PCR reads, TCRdb called clonotypes with MiXCR, one entry per CDR3 protein. There are about 270,000 distinct CDR3 sequences in the sample; around 15% occur only once, and around 30% lies in the top ten. The sample consisted of blood. The receptor set was obtained from a woman aged 50 to 65 with Graves' hyperthyroidism that later progressed to Graves' ophthalmopathy.

There are a few counts of this clonotype. This chain connects TRBV9 to TRBJ1-4; D unclear. The V gene's germline CDR1 is SGDLS and CDR2 YYNGEE. The CDR3 runs to 14 residues. V dropped 2 bases and J dropped 8 bases, with 13 bases sitting between them. Here the CDR3 reads CASSVDSWGEKLFF. In nucleotides, the CDR3 is TGTGCCAGCAGCGTGGACTCATGGGGAGAAAAACTGTTTTTT.

About this clonotype: A much bigger clone sits one base away, suggesting this may be a read error. The gene calls are TRBV10-2 and TRBJ1-6; D not certain. Germline CDR1 WSHSY, CDR2 SAAADI. The CDR3 consists of 13 residues. V was shortened by 10 bases and J by 9 bases, with 16 bases between the two germline ends. The CDR3 spells CAIGRSSGSPLHF. CDR3 DNA sequence: TGCGCCATCGGGAGGTCCAGCGGTTCACCCCTCCACTTT.

There are many counts of this clonotype. This rearrangement joins TRBV28 to TRBJ2-7; the D gene is possibly TRBD1 (6 bases). V was shortened by 5 bases and J by 2 bases, with 13 bases between the two germline ends. The CDR3 sequence is 14 residues long. Germline-derived CDR1 and CDR2 are MDHEN and SYDVKM. CDR3 loop: CASSRIRGPYEQYF. CDR3 nucleotides: TGTGCCAGCAGTCGGATCAGGGGTCCCTACGAGCAGTACTTC.

The chain employs TRBV5-1 and TRBJ2-1, with 15 bases that match TRBD2. The germline CDR1 and CDR2 sequences are SGHRS and YFSETQ. The CDR3 sequence is 19 residues long. The trim removed 5 bases at V and 1 base at J, leaving 10 bases unmatched. CDR3 residues: CASRPRSGTSGRSYNEQFF. The CDR3 DNA sequence: TGCGCCAGCAGGCCGAGGTCCGGGACTAGCGGGAGGTCCTACAATGAGCAGTTCTTC. The full variable domain, in which reference TRBV5-1 and TRBJ2-1 provide the parts outside the CDR3, is KAGVTQTPRYLIKTRGQQVTLSCSPISGHRSVSWYQQTPGQGLQFLFEYFSETQRNKGNFPGRFSGRQFSNSRSEMNVSTLELGDSALYLCASRPRSGTSGRSYNEQFFGPGTRLTVL.

V is TRBV11-2 and J is TRBJ2-1, with 14 bases aligning to TRBD2. V shed 5 bases, J shed 10 bases, and the junction held 10 bases outside the gene matches. CDR3 size: 16 residues. From germline, CDR1 is SGHAT and CDR2 FQNNGV. CDR3 sequence (DNA): TGTGCCAGCAGCCAATCCGGGACTAGCGGGGGCCGGGAGCAGTTCTTC. This sequence encodes CASSQSGTSGGREQFF.

The chain employs TRBV2 and TRBJ2-5, with D perhaps assigned TRBD1 or TRBD2 (6 bases each). CDR3 length: 16 residues. Germline CDR1 reads SNHLY; CDR2 reads FYNNEI. The V end lost 6 bases, the J end lost 4 bases, and 21 bases lay between the germline ends. The CDR3 sequence: CASSPYGGRGRETQYF. The CDR3 DNA sequence: TGTGCCAGCAGCCCCTATGGGGGGCGAGGGAGAGAGACCCAGTACTTC.

This clonotype was seen many times. The rearrangement joins TRBV2 to TRBJ1-5; D possibly corresponds to TRBD1 (6 bases). The length of the CDR3 is 14 residues. The germline V gene has CDR1 SNHLY and CDR2 FYNNEI. The germline V and J ends were trimmed by 3 bases and 11 bases, with 17 bases remaining between them. CDR3 DNA sequence: TGTGCCAGCAGTGATAGGGCAGGGGTGATTGCCCAGCATTTT. Its translation: CASSDRAGVIAQHF.

The chain is built from TRBV7-2 and TRBJ2-3; D unresolved. Germline V CDR1 and CDR2: SGHTA, FQGNSA. Between the trimmed V and J ends, which lost 2 bases and 5 bases, there was a span of 14 bases. The CDR3 is 15 residues long. This chain's CDR3 is CASSLIVTTKDTQYF. Here the CDR3 DNA reads TGTGCCAGCAGCTTAATAGTTACGACGAAAGATACGCAGTATTTT.

This clonotype was seen repeatedly, ten times or more. This chain's CDR3 is CSPWEPSTDTQYF. For the CDR3, the DNA is TGCAGTCCGTGGGAACCTAGCACAGATACGCAGTATTTT. The rearrangement joins TRBV20-1 to TRBJ2-3; D is uncertain. V was trimmed by 8 bases and J by 0 bases, leaving 12 bases between them. CDR1 and CDR2 (germline): DFQATT, SNEGSKA (reference sequence). The CDR3 extends over 13 amino acids.

Notes on this clonotype: This likely comes from a read error, as the CDR3 has no conserved phenylalanine or tryptophan at its end. It is unclear where the CDR3 begins or ends on the DNA, so no DNA is shown, and the CDR3 is as TCRdb lists it. V is TRBV12-3 or TRBV12-4 and J is TRBJ1-1; TRBD1, as called in the table, went unchecked against the DNA. Inclusive of both ends, the CDR3 amounts to 13 amino acids. CDR3 loop: CASSRQGYTEAFL.

This clonotype was picked up many times. The rearrangement joins TRBV5-1 to TRBJ2-7; TRBD2 agrees at 12 bases. Germline CDR1 SGHRS, CDR2 YFSETQ. The CDR3 covers 16 residues. With V trimmed by 0 bases and J by 4 bases, 5 bases remained unmatched. CDR3 sequence: CASSLAGTSGYYEQYF. The CDR3 DNA follows: TGCGCCAGCAGCTTGGCCGGGACTAGCGGGTATTACGAGCAGTACTTC.

The chain combines TRBV7-3 with TRBJ2-5, with TRBD2 matching 10 bases. The CDR3 loop spans 16 amino acids. Trimming cost V 5 bases and J 4 bases; bases outside gene matches: 10. The germline V gene encodes CDR1 SGHTA and CDR2 FQGTGA. The CDR3 sequence is CASSILAGVSRETQYF. CDR3 nucleotide sequence: TGTGCCAGCAGCATTCTAGCGGGAGTATCGCGAGAGACCCAGTACTTC.

The chain joins TRBV4-1 to TRBJ1-4, with unresolved D. The CDR3 covers 18 residues. CDR1 is MGHRA and CDR2 is YSYEKL in the germline V gene. V lost 4 bases and J lost 0, with 18 bases in between. The chain's CDR3 is CASSPRLSLHTTNEKLFF. CDR3 coding DNA: TGCGCCAGCAGCCCTAGATTATCTCTACATACAACTAATGAAAAACTGTTTTTT.

Ten or more counts support this clonotype. This sequence joins TRBV2 and TRBJ2-3, with 13 bases lining up with TRBD2. Trimming took 8 bases from V and 5 from J; bases not matched to a gene: 4. The CDR3 is made up of 14 amino acids. Germline V gives CDR1 SNHLY, CDR2 FYNNEI. CDR3 sequence: CASGLAGVEDTQYF. The CDR3, as DNA: TGTGCCAGCGGACTAGCGGGAGTTGAAGATACGCAGTATTTT.

This clonotype has ten or more counts. This chain uses TRBV11-2 with TRBJ1-2; weak D call: TRBD1 (6 bases). Trimming shortened V by 5 bases and J by 4 bases, and 11 bases separated the two germline ends. Germline loops: CDR1 SGHAT, CDR2 FQNNGV. The CDR3 contains 13 residues. This chain's CDR3 is CASSLGAAYGYTF. The CDR3 DNA follows: TGTGCCAGCAGCCTGGGGGCAGCCTATGGCTACACCTTC.

This clonotype has just a few counts. V gene TRBV19 combines with J gene TRBJ2-7, with TRBD1 identical over 9 bases. The CDR3 covers 14 residues. Germline CDR1 is LNHDA and CDR2 is SQIVND (reference sequence). J lost 6 bases, V lost 5 bases, and 8 bases had no gene match. The CDR3 is CASSSTGGVCEQYF. CDR3 coding DNA: TGTGCCAGTAGTTCGACAGGGGGAGTTTGCGAGCAGTACTTC.

This clonotype was picked up many times. J is TRBJ2-5 and V is TRBV28; D remains unclear. CDR1 MDHEN and CDR2 SYDVKM come from the germline V gene. This CDR3 region has 10 residues. V was pared by 7 bases and J by 3 bases, with 3 bases between. CDR3 protein: CASKEETQYF. The DNA of the CDR3 is TGTGCCAGCAAAGAAGAGACCCAGTACTTC.

Note on this clonotype: An end of the junction does not agree with germline; a read error may underlie this. The chain uses TRBV28 and TRBJ2-1; unclear D gene. Germline CDR1 MDHEN, CDR2 SYDVKM. This CDR3 comprises 13 residues. The CDR3 coding sequence is TGTGCCGGCAGTTTGTCCCCGACGAATGAGCAGTTCTTC. It encodes CAGSLSPTNEQFF.

Many counts were recorded for this clonotype. This chain links TRBV7-3 with TRBJ2-3, with D perhaps matching TRBD2 (5 bases). Germline V gives CDR1 SGHTA, CDR2 FQGTGA. The CDR3 is 14 amino acids. V lost 2 bases, J lost 4 bases, and 10 bases lay in between. The chain's CDR3 is CASSLRGKPDTQYF. CDR3 nucleotide sequence: TGTGCCAGCAGCTTACGAGGGAAGCCAGATACGCAGTATTTT. Complete variable domain (other parts from reference TRBV7-3 and TRBJ2-3): GAGVSQTPSNKVTEKGKYVELRCDPISGHTALYWYRQSLGQGPEFLIYFQGTGAADDSGLPNDRFFAVRPEGSVSTLKIQRTERGDSAVYLCASSLRGKPDTQYFGPGTRLTVL.

Many counts were recorded for this clonotype. The V call is TRBV5-1, the J call TRBJ2-1; 7 bases are shared with TRBD2. Trimming took 5 bases from V and 7 from J; bases not matched to a gene: 9. The CDR3 totals 14 residues. Germline CDR1 and CDR2: SGHRS and YFSETQ. The CDR3 DNA follows: TGCGCCAGCAGTCCCCAGGGAGGGTGGAATGAGCAGTTCTTC. It encodes CASSPQGGWNEQFF.

This clonotype has ten or more counts. The rearrangement joins TRBV7-9 to TRBJ2-7; D is unresolved. This CDR3 is 14 amino acids long. CDR1 and CDR2 (germline): SEHNR, FQNEAQ (reference sequence). V lost 4 bases and J lost 3, with 13 bases in between. The CDR3 is CASSSTQRYYEQYF. In nucleotides, the CDR3 is TGTGCCAGCAGCTCAACTCAACGGTACTACGAGCAGTACTTC.

This clonotype was seen many times. The genes are TRBV12-3 or TRBV12-4 and TRBJ2-7; 11 bases agree with TRBD2. The CDR3 length is 15 residues. Trimming cost V 5 bases and J 2 bases; bases outside gene matches: 5. The DNA for the CDR3 is TGTGCCAGCAGTCCCCCGGGACTAGCGGCCTACGAGCAGTACTTC. Its translation: CASSPPGLAAYEQYF.

V gene TRBV28 combines with J gene TRBJ1-2; 9 bases are a match to TRBD1. In germline, CDR1 is MDHEN, CDR2 SYDVKM. The CDR3 consists of 14 residues. The J segment lost 4 bases and the V segment lost 6 bases, leaving 6 bases of the junction unmatched. The CDR3, as DNA: TGTGCCAGCAGCGTCCCGGGACAGGGCTATGGCTACACCTTC. Amino acids: CASSVPGQGYGYTF.

This clonotype was seen repeatedly, ten times or more. V usage is TRBV14 and J usage is TRBJ2-1; 7 bases agree with TRBD2. V was pared by 0 bases and J by 12 bases, with 5 bases of the junction left unmatched. This CDR3 has 13 amino acids. Germline-derived CDR1 and CDR2 are SGHDN and FVKESK. CDR3 protein: CASSQDVPGGQFF. DNA for the CDR3: TGTGCCAGCAGCCAAGATGTCCCGGGGGGGCAGTTCTTC.

This clonotype appeared many times. The chain recombines TRBV28 with TRBJ1-1, with 7 bases aligning to TRBD1. The V gene's germline CDR1 is MDHEN and CDR2 SYDVKM. V shed 7 bases, J shed 3 bases, and the junction held 8 bases outside the gene matches. There are 14 residues in the CDR3. The CDR3 sequence is CASTQGGQHTEAFF. For the CDR3, the DNA is TGTGCCAGCACCCAGGGGGGACAACACACTGAAGCTTTCTTT.

This clonotype was picked up many times. The chain combines TRBV5-8 with TRBJ2-7; no reliable D call. The V gene's germline CDR1 is SGHTS and CDR2 YDEGEE. The CDR3 has 14 amino acids. V lost 3 bases and J lost 2, with 12 bases in between. The CDR3 loop reads CASSSDLTAYEQYF. The CDR3 coding sequence is TGTGCCAGCAGCTCGGACCTAACCGCCTACGAGCAGTACTTC.

This clonotype was counted ten times or more. This sequence joins TRBV28 and TRBJ2-6, with D perhaps matching TRBD1 (6 bases). V was clipped by 8 bases and J by 4 bases, with 18 bases between them. Germline assignment: CDR1 MDHEN and CDR2 SYDVKM. The CDR3 spans 16 residues. The CDR3 loop is CASGFNRVPGANVLTF. CDR3 nucleotides: TGTGCCAGCGGCTTCAACAGGGTCCCCGGGGCCAACGTCCTGACTTTC.

This clonotype was counted many times. The rearrangement uses TRBV3-1 and TRBJ1-2; D not resolved. Germline V CDR1 and CDR2: LGHDT, YNNKEL (reference sequence). This CDR3 has 12 amino acids. Trimming took off 3 bases at V and 6 bases at J, with 8 bases between the two ends. CDR3 sequence reads: CASSHLRDGYTF. CDR3 DNA sequence: TGTGCCAGCAGCCACCTCCGGGATGGCTACACCTTC.

This sequence joins TRBV20-1 and TRBJ2-5; TRBD2 is a possible D gene (6 bases). Trimming removed 2 bases at V and 5 bases at J, with 18 bases between. The CDR3 covers 15 residues. Germline V gives CDR1 DFQATT, CDR2 SNEGSKA (reference sequence). CDR3 sequence (DNA): TGCAGTGCTAGAATCTCGGTAGGGACTCTGGAGACCCAGTACTTC. Encoded protein: CSARISVGTLETQYF.

This clonotype showed up just a few times. This rearrangement joins TRBV20-1 to TRBJ2-3; 7 bases are shared with TRBD2. Germline V gene lookup returns CDR1 DFQATT and CDR2 SNEGSKA (reference sequence). Trimming removed 6 bases from V and 5 bases from J; junction bases left unmatched: 2. The CDR3 totals 11 residues. CDR3 DNA: TGCAGTGCCCCGGGGGGAGATACGCAGTATTTT. This codes for CSAPGGDTQYF.

This clonotype has a count of ten or more. V and J are TRBV20-1 and TRBJ2-3; D is perhaps TRBD2 (6 bases). The CDR3 runs to 12 residues. Trimming removed 7 bases from V and 5 bases from J, with 13 bases in between. Germline CDR1 DFQATT, CDR2 SNEGSKA (reference sequence). CDR3: CSGKRGGDTQYF. For the CDR3, the DNA is TGCAGTGGGAAGAGGGGAGGAGATACGCAGTATTTT.

This clonotype has at least ten counts. The rearrangement joins TRBV9 to TRBJ2-7; a possible D gene is TRBD2 (6 bases). This CDR3 spans 13 amino acids. Per the germline V gene, CDR1 is SGDLS and CDR2 is YYNGEE. The V end was cut by 3 bases, the J end by 0 bases, with 7 bases between. CDR3 DNA: TGTGCCAGCAGCGCCGGGAGCTCCTACGAGCAGTACTTC. It specifies CASSAGSSYEQYF.